This T cell receptor beta chain appears in the sequencing data of a study of response to subunit inactivated influenza vaccine. Study-wide results and limits: Each seasonal influenza vaccination, the authors suggested, recruits few new T cells.

The CDR3 totals 16 residues. The V end lost 5 bases, the J end lost 4 bases, and 20 bases lay between the germline ends. The germline CDR1 and CDR2 sequences are SGHTA and FQGNSA. This clonotype appeared a few times. Its antigen is unidentified. Each CDR3 protein gets one entry after TCRdb re-called the RT-PCR reads with MiXCR. The sample carries more than 700,000 distinct CDR3 sequences, approximately 21% recorded once. The sequence derives from a man aged 50 or older who received an inactivated influenza vaccine. This material consisted of PBMCs from blood, taken approximately 5 days after vaccination. The rearrangement uses TRBV7-2 and TRBJ2-5; D remains ambiguous. The CDR3 region is CASSTPLLEPGETQYF. DNA of the CDR3: TGTGCCAGCAGCACACCGCTACTTGAGCCTGGAGAGACCCAGTACTTC.